This T cell receptor beta chain was captured in a study of shared clonotypes between healthy human individuals (dated by TCRdb to the early 2020s). Regarding the study in general: The cohort comprised two women and three men aged 18 to 49 years. For each donor, three plates each were used for CD4 naive and CD4 memory, two plates were used for CD8 naive, and one plate was used for CD8 memory. To estimate repertoire size and how much clonotype sharing occurs between individuals, the study deeply sequenced the blood TCR repertoires of five healthy adults. Libraries were prepared and TCR repertoires were sequenced by different laboratories using diverse techniques, in order to increase sequencing depth and limit assay-specific biases. Leukapheresis yielded between about 0.85 and 10 billion PBMCs per donor.

Study-wide findings and limitations: Even with the large sequencing depth, rarefaction of the sorted-subset datasets indicated that sequencing was incomplete. When a few donors were compared, the shared fraction of clonotypes was around 5% for naive CD4, approximately 3.5% for naive CD8, 2.3% for memory CD4, and roughly 0.4% for memory CD8. Higher generation probabilities were observed for clonotypes shared by all four sorted-subset donors than for non-shared clonotypes. Pairwise subsampling led to the expectation that sequencing depth would affect the degree of clonotype sharing among donors. Because the study included only a small number of donors, the genetic and exposure-history diversity represented was limited. Sampling was restricted to blood, and TCR repertoires in tissues likely differ from the TCR repertoires found in blood. Naive subsets generally had larger estimated clonotype richness than memory subsets did.

Using the deep immunoSEQ assay, TCR CDR3 regions were amplified from genomic DNA by multiplex PCR. Extracted genomic DNA from each cell subset was spread evenly across all wells of several immunoSEQ 96-well plates, with each plate serving as a replicate. For sorted subsets, each replicate PCR was loaded with approximately 190 ng genomic DNA, equivalent to 30,000 or so T cell genomes. The purified libraries were quantified using a Qubit 3.0 fluorometer, sized with a Bioanalyzer 2100, and then quantified again using the KAPA Library Quantification kit. A separate single-read 150-cycle Illumina NextSeq 550 flow cell was used to sequence each immunoSEQ 96-well plate. For the original study's pipeline: Because the immunoSEQ output held only junctional sequences and lacked quality scores, the filtering could not match the filtering applied to full-length reads. To assign V/J genes and CDR3, sequences were annotated using PyIR, a Python wrapper for IgBLAST v1.9, with IMGT germline references. Reads were filtered out if the reads had weak V/J assignments (E-value above 1e-6), no CDR3, stop codons, out-of-frame junctions, or ambiguous translated residues. V3J clonotypes were defined as sequences sharing an identical inferred V gene, J gene, and CDR3 amino acid sequence. To compute the percentage overlap between repertoires, the number of shared unique clonotypes was divided by the size of the smaller repertoire. Repertoire richness was assessed with RTK rarefaction, the Chao1 estimator, and Recon v2.1 estimates of unobserved clonotypes. Generation probabilities for all TCRbeta clonotypes obtained by the gDNA method from a handful of donors were computed using OLGA. TCRdb retrieved this table from immuneACCESS and kept in-frame rearrangements only. Not all clones are present; in checked studies, unresolved V genes account for under half, and no reason is known for the remainder. V and J calls plus clone size are reproduced from that table; the DNA served to infer D and trimming. The sample table lists 2 million to 2.5 million clones, approximately 93% of them with a count of one. The ten largest make up 0.39% of the sample.

Comments on this clone: Its antigen specificity is not known. No qualities accompany the bases; no much larger clone lies one base away. This same CDR3 is encoded by further DNA sequences in the sample.

The donors were healthy, HIV-negative adults who had no recently reported acute infections or vaccinations. Every donor was a Caucasian adult residing in Nashville, Tennessee, USA. Magnetic negative selection was used to enrich CD4+ T cells, after which naive cells were positively selected on CD45RA and the negative fraction became the memory subset. Blood was obtained by leukapheresis, after which PBMCs were separated by Ficoll-Histopaque density gradient centrifugation and cryopreserved in liquid nitrogen vapor phase. Analytical flow cytometry was used to check the purity and quantity of each magnetically sorted T cell population. From each sorted fraction, genomic DNA was isolated and quantified by UV absorbance on a Nanodrop 2000c. CDR1 SGHRS and CDR2 YFSETQ are derived from the germline V gene. The CDR3 has 12 amino acids, counting the end cysteine and phenylalanine. Just CDR3 DNA is preserved here, 36 bases in frame from base 1. V lost 2 bases and J lost 3 bases; the stretch between them is 5 bases long.

The sample consisted of naive CD4+ T cells from PBMCs. In the paper's terms, the cell subset or site label means: CD45RA+ positively selected. This TCR was recovered from a man younger than 35 in good health. Some clones in this sample may be carry-over from other donors' samples. The chain uses TRBV5-1 and TRBJ1-1, with no confidently assigned D gene. The CDR3 loop reads CASSLKDTEAFF. The bases read TGCGCCAGCAGCTTAAAGGACACTGAAGCTTTCTTT.